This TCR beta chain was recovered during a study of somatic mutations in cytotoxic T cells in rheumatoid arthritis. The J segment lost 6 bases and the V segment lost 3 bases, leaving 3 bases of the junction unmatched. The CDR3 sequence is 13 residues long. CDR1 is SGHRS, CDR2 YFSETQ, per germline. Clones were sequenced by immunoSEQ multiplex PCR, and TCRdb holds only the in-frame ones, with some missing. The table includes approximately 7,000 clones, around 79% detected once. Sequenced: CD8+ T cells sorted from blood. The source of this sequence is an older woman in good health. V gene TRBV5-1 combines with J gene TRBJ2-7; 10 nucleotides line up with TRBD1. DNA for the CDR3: TGCGCCAGCAGCTGGGACAGGGGACCCGAGCAGTACTTC. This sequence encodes CASSWDRGPEQYF.